The rows below give T cell receptor beta chains drawn from one sample of a study of T cells in Graves' hyperthyroidism and ophthalmopathy. TCRdb passed the multiplex PCR reads through MiXCR, listing each CDR3 protein once. This repertoire shows some 690,000 distinct CDR3 sequences, approximately 15% found once; its top ten account for roughly a sixth. Sequenced material: blood. Every receptor here comes from a man aged 45-65 years with Graves' hyperthyroidism. CDR3s include the opening cysteine and the closing phenylalanine or tryptophan. A D gene is named only where the DNA matches it firmly. For some rows the clone size is stated as once, few or many, or as a class when expanded; others skip it.

>TRBV4-2|NA|NA|TRBJ2-7
CASSQERASYEQYF
TGTGCCAGCAGCCAAGAAAGGGCTTCCTACGAGCAGTACTTC
>TRBV29-1|NA|NA|TRBJ1-2
CSVDLSGYGYTF
TGCAGCGTTGACCTCTCGGGGTATGGCTACACCTTC
>TRBV4-1|once|TRBD2|TRBJ2-1
CASSQMRGLAGTYNEQFF
TGCGCCAGCAGCCAAATGAGAGGACTAGCGGGAACCTACAATGAGCAGTTCTTC
>TRBV27|many|TRBD1|TRBJ1-4
CASSSNRGRPLKLFF
TGTGCCAGCAGTTCCAACAGGGGGCGCCCACTAAAACTGTTTTTT
>TRBV2|many|TRBD2|TRBJ2-3
CASSDSLAGPFTDTQYF
TGTGCCAGCAGTGATAGTTTAGCGGGACCTTTCACAGATACGCAGTATTTT
>TRBV19|many|NA|TRBJ2-7
CASSGPLSGEQYF
TGTGCCAGTTCGGGACCGCTCTCGGGGGAGCAGTACTTC
>TRBV14|NA|NA|TRBJ2-5
CASSPSGTPSQETQYF
TGTGCCAGCAGCCCCTCAGGGACACCGTCTCAAGAGACCCAGTACTTC
>TRBV13|few|TRBD2|TRBJ2-2
CASSGGLAVNTGELFF
TGTGCCAGCAGCGGGGGACTAGCGGTGAACACCGGGGAGCTGTTTTTT
>TRBV30|NA|NA|TRBJ1-1
CARGENTEAFF
TGTGCCCGGGGAGAGAACACTGAAGCTTTCTTT
>TRBV27|many|TRBD2|TRBJ2-5
CASSLNWGGGETQYF
TGTGCCAGCAGTTTAAACTGGGGGGGAGGAGAGACCCAGTACTTC
>TRBV19|few|NA|TRBJ2-1
CASSIGDWGRGEEQFF
TGTGCCAGTAGTATAGGGGATTGGGGGAGAGGGGAGGAGCAGTTCTTC
>TRBV6-1|many|NA|TRBJ2-1
CASRGGEGGYNEQFF
TGTGCCAGCAGGGGCGGAGAGGGAGGCTACAATGAGCAGTTCTTC
>TRBV7-2|many|TRBD2|TRBJ2-2
CASSPSGAYTGELFF
TGTGCCAGCAGCCCGAGCGGGGCCTACACCGGGGAGCTGTTTTTT
>TRBV20-1|many|TRBD2|TRBJ2-1
CSARGTSGIFVSYNEQFF
TGCAGTGCTAGGGGGACTAGCGGGATTTTTGTATCCTACAATGAGCAGTTCTTC
>TRBV20-1|NA|NA|TRBJ2-6
CSARSRGSGANVLTF
TGCAGTGCTAGATCCCGGGGCTCTGGGGCCAACGTCCTGACTTTC
>TRBV3-1|few|NA|TRBJ2-1
CASSPDSVRNEQFF
TGTGCCAGCAGCCCTGACTCAGTTAGGAATGAGCAGTTCTTC
>TRBV7-9|few|TRBD1|TRBJ2-3
CASSPVTGASTDTQYF
TGTGCCAGCAGCCCCGTGACAGGGGCGAGCACAGATACGCAGTATTTT
>TRBV24-1|many|NA|TRBJ2-3
CATSDAPADTQYF
TGTGCCACCAGTGATGCCCCAGCAGATACGCAGTATTTT
>TRBV20-1|few|TRBD2|TRBJ2-1
CSAREKGGLLINEQFF
TGCAGTGCTAGAGAGAAGGGAGGGCTACTTATCAATGAGCAGTTCTTC
>TRBV19|NA|TRBD2|TRBJ2-1
CASSMDRRGYDDEQFF
TGTGCCAGTAGTATGGATCGGCGGGGGTATGACGATGAGCAGTTCTTC
>TRBV18|few|NA|TRBJ1-6
CASSPREPVGISPLHF
TGTGCCAGCTCACCACGCGAGCCGGTGGGAATTTCACCCCTCCACTTT
>TRBV28|many|NA|TRBJ1-1
CASSFVGSTEAFF
TGTGCCAGCAGTTTTGTAGGGTCCACTGAAGCTTTCTTT
>TRBV29-1|many|TRBD1|TRBJ1-2
CSLQGARGYTF
TGCAGCTTGCAGGGGGCGCGGGGCTACACCTTC
>TRBV4-1|few|TRBD1|TRBJ2-5
CASSLLGQGNQETQYF
TGCGCCAGCAGTTTGCTTGGACAGGGGAATCAAGAGACCCAGTACTTC